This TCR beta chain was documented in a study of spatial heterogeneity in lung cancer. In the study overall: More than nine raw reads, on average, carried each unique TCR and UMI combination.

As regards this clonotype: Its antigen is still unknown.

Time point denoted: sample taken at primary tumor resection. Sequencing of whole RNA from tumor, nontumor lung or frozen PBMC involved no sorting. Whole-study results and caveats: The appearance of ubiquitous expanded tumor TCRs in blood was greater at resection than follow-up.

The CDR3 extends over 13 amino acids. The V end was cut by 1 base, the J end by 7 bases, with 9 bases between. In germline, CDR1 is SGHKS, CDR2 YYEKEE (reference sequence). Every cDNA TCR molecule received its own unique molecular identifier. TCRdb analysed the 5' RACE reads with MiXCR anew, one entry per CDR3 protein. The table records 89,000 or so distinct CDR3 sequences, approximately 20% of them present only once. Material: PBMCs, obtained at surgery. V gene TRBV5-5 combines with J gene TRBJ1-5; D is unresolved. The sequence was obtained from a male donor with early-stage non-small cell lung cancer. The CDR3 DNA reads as TGTGCCAGCAGCTTGTATCCGACGCAGCCCCAGCATTTT. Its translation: CASSLYPTQPQHF.